The T cell receptor (beta chain) described here comes from a study of radiotherapy plus CTLA-4 blockade in lung cancer (dated by TCRdb to between 2017 and 2018). About the study as a whole: Objective responses were observed in around 20% of enrolled patients, and disease control was achieved in less than 35%. What the study reported, not specific to this receptor: The strongest predictors of response, as reported, were early dynamic changes in blood T cell clones along with a rise in serum interferon-beta after radiation. After treatment with radiotherapy and ipilimumab, TCR clones that originated in tumors expanded in peripheral blood.

The library was built by means of the immunoSEQ multiplex PCR assay. This is the immuneACCESS table as TCRdb keeps it, with only in-frame sequences that have V and J called. A part of the clones is gone; compared with another copy, unresolved V genes explain less than half, and the rest is unexplained. The sample yields about 73,000 clones; around nine tenths were counted once. Together, the top ten hold around two fifths of the sample. The study evaluated CTLA-4 blockade (ipilimumab) given together with focal radiation therapy in patients who had chemo-refractory metastatic non-small-cell lung cancer. The CDR3 covers 11 residues, taking in both the cysteine and the phenylalanine. CDR3 DNA only is kept here, 33 bases in frame from base 1. From the germline V gene (reference sequence), CDR1 is DFQATT and CDR2 is SNEGSKA. V and J lose 5 bases and 4 bases, and a span of 8 bases separates them. This clone was detected only once. It lacks a known antigen. Nothing much larger sits one base from this clone, and base qualities are not available.

The chain is encoded by TRBV20-1 joined to TRBJ1-2, with the D segment identity uncertain. The sequences come from peripheral blood, collected from a patient treated with radiotherapy plus ipilimumab. The sequence was collected from a human donor with non-small cell lung cancer that progressed on radiotherapy plus ipilimumab. The nucleotide sequence reads TGCAGTGCTTGGGCAGGCTATGGCTACACCTTC. This yields the protein CSAWAGYGYTF.